The TCR beta chain described here comes from a study of Graves' ophthalmopathy and Graves' hyperthyroidism. Study results and caveats: In blood appeared most of the expanded thyroid clonotypes whose frequency exceeded 0.001. Ophthalmopathy progression was predicted by the model at 70.59% sensitivity and approximately 72% specificity.

CDR3 length: 12 amino acids. Trimming shortened V by 4 bases and J by 9 bases, and 10 bases separated the two germline ends. The germline CDR1 and CDR2 sequences are SQVTM and ANQGSEA. Amplified TCR beta CDR3 regions were obtained using RNA transcripts as template. HTBI primers were used in a first-round RT-PCR, which preceded a second-round multiplex PCR. A single record per CDR3 protein comes from TCRdb applying MiXCR to the multiplex PCR reads. The sample has 1 million to 1.3 million distinct CDR3 sequences; 36% are singletons. Turning to this clonotype: Its specificity is unknown.

The TCR sequence derives from an adult man with Graves' hyperthyroidism. This chain uses TRBV29-1 with TRBJ1-6; D possibly corresponds to TRBD1 (6 bases). The sequenced sample was peripheral blood or thyroid tissue (not recorded which). CDR3 in amino acids: CSVVQGSSPLHF. In DNA, the CDR3 is TGCAGCGTTGTGCAGGGGAGTTCACCCCTCCACTTT. Drawing the rest from reference TRBV29-1 and TRBJ1-6, the complete variable domain is SAVISQKPSRDICQRGTSLTIQCQVDSQVTMMFWYRQQPGQSLTLIATANQGSEATYESGFVIDKFPISRPNLTFSTLTVSNMSPEDSSIYLCSVVQGSSPLHFGNGTRLTVT.